Sequencing of this T cell receptor (beta chain) was carried out in a study of blood T cell repertoires in COVID-19 (dated by TCRdb to 2018 to 2021). Context from the whole study: Samples from collaborators originated in the United States, Italy and Spain and spanned both the acute and convalescent phases of COVID-19. The prospective study material was composed of cDNA or gDNA derived from T cells, B-cell-depleted T cells, or PBMCs. Deeply sampled blood TCRbeta repertoires from subjects exposed to, actively infected with, or recovered from COVID-19 were included in the dataset. The repertoires were released in a freely available public database meant as a resource for research on the immune response to SARS-CoV-2. Samples came from the ongoing ImmuneRACE study (first 160 participants) plus 1,254 subjects from 6 global collaborators. A de-identified subject ID, COVID-19 status, age in years and sex were almost always included in the sample metadata. Where available, HLA class I and class II types were obtained from metadata supplied by the sample provider rather than from assay-based typing. What the study reported, not specific to this receptor: Clinical and demographic metadata were provided uncurated, with the amount varying by source and participant.

TCRbeta CDR3 regions were amplified from genomic DNA by means of the immunoSEQ Assay, a bias-controlled multiplex PCR. On the authors' methods: The number of nucleated cells in each sample was estimated by amplification of reference gene primers within the assay. To quantify the absolute abundance of each unique TCRbeta CDR3 rearrangement, sequence reads were collapsed and filtered. Productive Simpson clonality was computed per sample as the square root of Simpson's diversity index over productive rearrangements. Not all clones reach the TCRdb copy of this immuneACCESS table, which keeps in-frame sequences only. Checked studies attribute under half of the gap to unresolved V genes and leave the rest unexplained. V and J calls and clone size are as listed in that table; D and trimming were resolved from the DNA. The sample yields tens of thousands of clones; roughly 80% were counted once. Of the sample, less than 15% is held by the ten largest clones.

The collaborating institutions used their own protocols to collect whole blood in K2EDTA tubes. Collaborator samples were shipped for TCRbeta analysis as frozen whole blood, isolated PBMCs, or DNA extracted from either sample type. Reading the germline V gene (reference sequence) gives CDR1 WNHNN and CDR2 SYGVQD. From the cysteine up to the phenylalanine, the CDR3 has a length of 17 residues. Only CDR3 DNA is held: 51 bases, read in frame from base 1. The germline V end is reduced by 0 bases and the J end by 3 bases; junction bases left unmatched: 9. About this clone: Its binding antigen is unknown. Base qualities are not provided; no much larger clone lies one nucleotide away.

Material: peripheral blood. The TCR was taken from a human donor in a cohort sampled during active COVID-19. The chain is made from TRBV10-1 and TRBJ2-7; 9 of the junction bases match TRBD2. The CDR3 protein: CASSESTAGTSSYEQYF. DNA sequence: TGCGCCAGCAGTGAGTCGACAGCCGGGACTAGCAGCTACGAGCAGTACTTC.